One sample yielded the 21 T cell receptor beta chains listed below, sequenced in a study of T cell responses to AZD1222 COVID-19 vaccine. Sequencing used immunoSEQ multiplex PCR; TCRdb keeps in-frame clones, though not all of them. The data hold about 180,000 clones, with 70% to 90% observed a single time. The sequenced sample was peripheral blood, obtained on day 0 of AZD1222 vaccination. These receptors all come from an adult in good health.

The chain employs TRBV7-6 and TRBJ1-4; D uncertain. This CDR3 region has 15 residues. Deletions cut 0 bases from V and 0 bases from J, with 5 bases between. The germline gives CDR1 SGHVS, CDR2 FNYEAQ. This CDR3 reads CASSLADATNEKLFF. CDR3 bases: TGTGCCAGCAGCTTAGCGGATGCAACTAATGAAAAACTGTTTTTT.

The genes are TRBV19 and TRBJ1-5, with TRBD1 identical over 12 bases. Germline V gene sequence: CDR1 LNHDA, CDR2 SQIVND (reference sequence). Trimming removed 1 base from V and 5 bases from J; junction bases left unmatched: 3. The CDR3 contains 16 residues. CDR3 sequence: CASSIGRDRGHQPQHF. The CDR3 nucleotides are TGTGCCAGTAGTATAGGCCGGGACAGGGGGCATCAGCCCCAGCATTTT.

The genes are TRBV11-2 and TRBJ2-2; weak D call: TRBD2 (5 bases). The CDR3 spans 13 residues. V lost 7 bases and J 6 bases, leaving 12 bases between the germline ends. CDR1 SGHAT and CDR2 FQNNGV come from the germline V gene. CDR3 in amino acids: CASTPASSGELFF. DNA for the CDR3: TGTGCCAGCACCCCTGCTAGCTCCGGGGAGCTGTTTTTT.

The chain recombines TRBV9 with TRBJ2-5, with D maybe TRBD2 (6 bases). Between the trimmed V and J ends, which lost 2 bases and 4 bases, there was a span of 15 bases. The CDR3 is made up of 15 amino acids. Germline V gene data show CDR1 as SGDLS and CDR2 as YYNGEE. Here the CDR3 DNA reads TGTGCCAGCAGCGTTGAGGGACTGCCCCGAGAGACCCAGTACTTC. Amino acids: CASSVEGLPRETQYF.

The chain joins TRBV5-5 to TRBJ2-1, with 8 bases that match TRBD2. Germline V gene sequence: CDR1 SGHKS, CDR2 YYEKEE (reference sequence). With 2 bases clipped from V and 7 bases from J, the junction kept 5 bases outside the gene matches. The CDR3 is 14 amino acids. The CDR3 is CASSFAGGRNEQFF. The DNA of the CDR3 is TGTGCCAGCAGCTTCGCGGGGGGCCGGAATGAGCAGTTCTTC.

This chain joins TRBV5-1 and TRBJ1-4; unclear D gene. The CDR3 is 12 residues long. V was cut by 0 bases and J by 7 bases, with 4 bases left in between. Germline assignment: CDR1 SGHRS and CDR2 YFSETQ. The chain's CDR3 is CASSLGGEKLFF. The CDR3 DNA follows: TGCGCCAGCAGCTTGGGGGGTGAAAAACTGTTTTTT.

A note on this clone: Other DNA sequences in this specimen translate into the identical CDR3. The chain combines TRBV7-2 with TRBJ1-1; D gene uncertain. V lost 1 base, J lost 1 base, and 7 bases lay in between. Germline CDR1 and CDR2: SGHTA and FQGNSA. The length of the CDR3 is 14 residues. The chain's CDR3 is CASSLVVQNTEAFF. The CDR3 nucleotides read TGTGCCAGCAGCTTAGTAGTGCAGAACACTGAAGCTTTCTTT.

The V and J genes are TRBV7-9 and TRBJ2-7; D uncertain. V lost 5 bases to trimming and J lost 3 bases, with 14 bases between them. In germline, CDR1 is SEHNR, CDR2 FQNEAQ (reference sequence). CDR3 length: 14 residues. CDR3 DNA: TGTGCCAGCAGCGCCACCGGGCCGTTCTACGAGCAGTACTTC. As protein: CASSATGPFYEQYF.

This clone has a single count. CDR3 DNA: TGTGCCAGCAGCCAACCGGGGGCGGGCACAGATACGCAGTATTTT. Its protein is CASSQPGAGTDTQYF. This sequence joins TRBV14 and TRBJ2-3; D is perhaps TRBD1 or TRBD2 (6 bases each). The CDR3 extends over 15 amino acids. Per the germline V gene, CDR1 is SGHDN and CDR2 is FVKESK. V was trimmed by 2 bases and J by 1 base, leaving 10 bases between them.

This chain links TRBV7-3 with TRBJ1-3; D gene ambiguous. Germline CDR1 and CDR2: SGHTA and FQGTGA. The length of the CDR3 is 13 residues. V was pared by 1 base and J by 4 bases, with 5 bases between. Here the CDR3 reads CASSLNFGNTIYF. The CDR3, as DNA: TGTGCCAGCAGCTTAAACTTCGGAAACACCATATATTTT. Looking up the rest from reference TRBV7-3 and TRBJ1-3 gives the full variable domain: GAGVSQTPSNKVTEKGKYVELRCDPISGHTALYWYRQSLGQGPEFLIYFQGTGAADDSGLPNDRFFAVRPEGSVSTLKIQRTERGDSAVYLCASSLNFGNTIYFGEGSWLTVV.

The chain's CDR3 is CASSYQGADGYTF. CDR3 DNA: TGTGCCAGCAGTTACCAGGGGGCTGATGGCTACACCTTC. The chain combines TRBV6-2 or TRBV6-3 with TRBJ1-2; 8 bases map to TRBD1. Unmatched junction bases numbered 2, after V lost 2 bases and J lost 6 bases. This CDR3 has 13 amino acids. Germline-derived CDR1 and CDR2 are MNHEY and SVGEGT.

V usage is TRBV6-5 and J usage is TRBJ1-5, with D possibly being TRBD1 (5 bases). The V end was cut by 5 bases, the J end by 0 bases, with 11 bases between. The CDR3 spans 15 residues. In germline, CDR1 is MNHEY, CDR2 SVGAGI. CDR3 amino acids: CASSLTVSSNQPQHF. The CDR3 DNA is TGTGCCAGCAGTCTGACAGTTTCTAGCAATCAGCCCCAGCATTTT.

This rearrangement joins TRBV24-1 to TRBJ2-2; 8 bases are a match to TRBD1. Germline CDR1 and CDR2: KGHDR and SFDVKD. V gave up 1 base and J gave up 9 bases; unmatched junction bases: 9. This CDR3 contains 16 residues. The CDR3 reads CATSDFAGTGNRELFF. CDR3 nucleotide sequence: TGTGCCACCAGTGATTTTGCCGGGACAGGTAACCGGGAGCTGTTTTTT.

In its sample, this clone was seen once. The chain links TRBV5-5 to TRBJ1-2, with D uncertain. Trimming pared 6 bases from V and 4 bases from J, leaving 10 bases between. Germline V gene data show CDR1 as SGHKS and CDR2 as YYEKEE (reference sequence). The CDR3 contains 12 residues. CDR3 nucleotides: TGTGCCAGCACGGCGGGGAGCTATGGCTACACCTTC. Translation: CASTAGSYGYTF.

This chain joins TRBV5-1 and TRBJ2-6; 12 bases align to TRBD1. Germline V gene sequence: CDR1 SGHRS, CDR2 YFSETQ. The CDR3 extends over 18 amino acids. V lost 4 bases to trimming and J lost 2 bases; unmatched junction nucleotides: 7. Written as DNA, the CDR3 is TGCGCCAGCAGCGAGGGGGACAGGGGGCCTCCTGGGGCCAACGTCCTGACTTTC. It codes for CASSEGDRGPPGANVLTF.

The CDR3 protein is CASSYSGRASYGYTF. The CDR3 nucleotides read TGTGCCAGCAGTTACTCGGGCAGGGCCTCCTATGGCTACACCTTC. The chain combines TRBV6-5 with TRBJ1-2; D is possibly TRBD1 (5 bases). Trimming pared 0 bases from V and 4 bases from J, leaving 12 bases between. Germline V CDR1 and CDR2: MNHEY, SVGAGI. The CDR3 consists of 15 residues.

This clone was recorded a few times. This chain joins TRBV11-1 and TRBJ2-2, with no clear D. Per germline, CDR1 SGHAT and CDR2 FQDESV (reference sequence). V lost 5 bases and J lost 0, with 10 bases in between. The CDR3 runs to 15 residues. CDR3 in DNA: TGTGCCAGCAGCCCAGACTTCGCGAACACCGGGGAGCTGTTTTTT. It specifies CASSPDFANTGELFF.

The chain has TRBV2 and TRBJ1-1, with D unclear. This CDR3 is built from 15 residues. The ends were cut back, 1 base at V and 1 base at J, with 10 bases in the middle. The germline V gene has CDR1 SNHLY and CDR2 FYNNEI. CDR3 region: CASSEGALGNTEAFF. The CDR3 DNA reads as TGTGCCAGCAGTGAAGGCGCCCTCGGGAACACTGAAGCTTTCTTT.

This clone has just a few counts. The CDR3, as DNA: TGCAGCGTTGGTGTGACGGACTATGGCTACACCTTC. It yields the protein CSVGVTDYGYTF. The genes are TRBV29-1 and TRBJ1-2, with unresolved D. This CDR3 region has 12 residues. Trimming stripped 4 bases from V and 3 bases from J, with 9 bases between. The germline V gene has CDR1 SQVTM and CDR2 ANQGSEA.

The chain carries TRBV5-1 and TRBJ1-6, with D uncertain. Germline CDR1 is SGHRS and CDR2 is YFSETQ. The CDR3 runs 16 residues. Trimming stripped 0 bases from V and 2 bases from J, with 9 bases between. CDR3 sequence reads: CASSLASSPYNSPLHF. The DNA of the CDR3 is TGCGCCAGCAGCTTGGCCAGTTCCCCCTATAATTCACCCCTCCACTTT.

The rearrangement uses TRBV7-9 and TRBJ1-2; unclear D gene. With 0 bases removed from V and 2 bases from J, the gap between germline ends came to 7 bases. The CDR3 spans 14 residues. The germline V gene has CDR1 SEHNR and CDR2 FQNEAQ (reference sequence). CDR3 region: CASSLALENYGYTF. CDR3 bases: TGTGCCAGCAGCTTAGCTTTGGAGAACTATGGCTACACCTTC.